Below, 7 T cell receptor beta chains from the same sample are listed, as sequenced in a study of identifying expanded T cells in peripheral blood. TCRdb's copy holds only in-frame clones and misses some; the assay was immunoSEQ multiplex PCR. The sample carries around 120,000 clones, roughly 80% recorded once. Sequencing was done on a sample of blood. Receptors originate from a person aged 18 to 75 in good health.

V is TRBV27 and J is TRBJ1-1; no reliable D call. The CDR3 is made up of 14 amino acids. V was trimmed by 5 bases and J by 1 base, leaving 11 bases between them. Germline-derived CDR1 and CDR2 are MNHEY and SMNVEV (reference sequence). CDR3 sequence reads: CASSAGGGNTEAFF. CDR3 nucleotides: TGTGCCAGCAGTGCAGGAGGAGGGAACACTGAAGCTTTCTTT.

This chain connects TRBV2 to TRBJ2-5, with D possibly TRBD2 on 6 matching bases. Trimming removed 6 bases from V and 5 bases from J, with 16 bases in between. The CDR3 length is 14 residues. The germline gives CDR1 SNHLY, CDR2 FYNNEI. The CDR3 region has the DNA TGTGCCAGCAGCGCGGGACCCGGGCGGGAGACCCAGTACTTC. Amino acids: CASSAGPGRETQYF.

This rearrangement joins TRBV30 to TRBJ2-5, with D possibly matching TRBD2 (6 bases). V lost 4 bases to trimming and J lost 1 base, with 19 bases between them. Germline CDR1 GTSNPN, CDR2 SVGIG (reference sequence). The CDR3 consists of 16 residues. CDR3 bases: TGTGCCTGGACGGGTTACGGGGGAGAGGGCCAAGAGACCCAGTACTTC. Its translation is CAWTGYGGEGQETQYF.

The chain carries TRBV6-1 and TRBJ2-7; a possible D gene is TRBD1 (5 bases). Germline assignment: CDR1 MNHNS and CDR2 SASEGT. The CDR3 is 15 amino acids. Trimming shortened V by 7 bases and J by 0 bases, and 16 bases separated the two germline ends. The DNA for the CDR3 is TGTGCCAGCAAGGGGATGGGTAATACCTCCTACGAGCAGTACTTC. Amino acid sequence: CASKGMGNTSYEQYF.

V gene TRBV5-4 combines with J gene TRBJ1-2; 7 bases line up with TRBD1. From germline, CDR1 is SGHNT and CDR2 YYREEE (reference sequence). The V and J ends lost 4 bases and 4 bases, in that order; junction bases with no gene match: 10. This CDR3 region has 15 residues. As DNA, the CDR3 is TGTGCCAGCAGCCCGGCCCAGGGGGGCCTCTATGGCTACACCTTC. The encoded protein is CASSPAQGGLYGYTF.

V usage is TRBV2 and J usage is TRBJ1-5; TRBD1 aligns across 12 bases. Germline lookup yields CDR1 SNHLY and CDR2 FYNNEI. CDR3 size: 17 residues. The trim removed 8 bases at V and 4 bases at J, leaving 12 bases unmatched. The CDR3 loop is CASSLTQGQGANQPQHF. The DNA of the CDR3 is TGTGCCAGCTCGCTTACTCAGGGACAGGGGGCTAATCAGCCCCAGCATTTT.

This CDR3 reads CASSLDRGYEQYF. The CDR3 nucleotides are TGTGCCAGCAGCTTGGACAGGGGGTACGAGCAGTACTTC. This chain connects TRBV7-2 to TRBJ2-7, with 10 positions matching TRBD1. Germline V gene sequence: CDR1 SGHTA, CDR2 FQGNSA. Trimming removed 3 bases from V and 4 bases from J; junction bases left unmatched: 0. This CDR3 region has 13 residues.